This TCR beta chain appears in the sequencing data of a study of neurological immune-mediated disorders. At the level of the study: Of the approximately 34 patients who had multiple sclerosis, some 30 had the relapsing-remitting form and 3 had the secondary progressive form. General study results and limits: The most TCR clonal expansion was seen in HTLV-1-associated myelopathy, whereas the least was seen in multiple sclerosis, below the level in healthy controls.

Preparation of the unsorted libraries drew on 2 million PBMCs stored at -80 C. The cDNA was synthesized by means of template-switch 5'RACE, which was carried out with 10-nucleotide random UMIs. Each CDR3 protein is one row after TCRdb ran MiXCR on the 5' RACE reads. The sample has approximately 86,000 distinct CDR3 sequences; 2.6% are singletons. This clonotype was seen ten or more times. Its antigen is unidentified. The V gene lost 3 bases and the J gene lost 0 bases, with 10 bases spanning the gap. Per the germline V gene, CDR1 is DFQATT and CDR2 is SNEGSKA (reference sequence). This CDR3 is 14 amino acids long.

The sequence was obtained from a woman in her thirties with multiple sclerosis. The material sequenced was PBMCs. The chain combines TRBV20-1 with TRBJ2-3; D uncertain. CDR3 nucleotides: TGCAGTGCTAGGGTGTGGAGTAGCACAGATACGCAGTATTTT. Translation gives CSARVWSSTDTQYF.